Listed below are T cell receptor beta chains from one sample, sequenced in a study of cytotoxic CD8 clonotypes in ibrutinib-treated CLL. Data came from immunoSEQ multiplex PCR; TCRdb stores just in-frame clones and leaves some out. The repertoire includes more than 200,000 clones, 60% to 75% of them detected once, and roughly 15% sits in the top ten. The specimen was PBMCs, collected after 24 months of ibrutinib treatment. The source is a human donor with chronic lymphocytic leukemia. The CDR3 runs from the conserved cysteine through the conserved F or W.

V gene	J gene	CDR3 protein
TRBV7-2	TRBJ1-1	CASSTSTGLGTEAFF
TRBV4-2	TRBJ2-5	CASSQAAVAGSETQYF
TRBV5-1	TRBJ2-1	CASSLGGSSVVNEQFF
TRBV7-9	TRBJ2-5	CASSLGVAGSETQYF
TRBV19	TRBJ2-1	CATSTGGQIINEQFF
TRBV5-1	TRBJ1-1	CASSYMNTEAFF
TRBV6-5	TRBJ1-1	CASTLTTGTEAFF
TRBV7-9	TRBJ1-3	CASSHQAGGNSGNTIYF
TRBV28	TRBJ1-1	CASSLKVPGNTEAFF
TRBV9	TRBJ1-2	CASSVELSGVYGYTF
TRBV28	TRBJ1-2	CASSLTGQGRDGYTF
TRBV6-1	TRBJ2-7	CASSDHQKIYEQYF
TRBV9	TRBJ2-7	CASSVGGLAGVYEQYF
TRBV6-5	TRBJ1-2	CASSRKGQGIYGYTF
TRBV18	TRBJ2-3	CASSQGQGPDTQYF
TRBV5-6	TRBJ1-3	CASSLDLDSGNTIYF
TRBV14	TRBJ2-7	CASQRTGNNEQYF
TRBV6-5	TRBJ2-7	CATSAEQYF
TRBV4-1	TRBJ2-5	CASSQDRQGRETQYF
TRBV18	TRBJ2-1	CASSPLTSGDYNEQFF
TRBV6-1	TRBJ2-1	CASRGLPEQFF
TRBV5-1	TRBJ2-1	CASSPRTSGSHNEQFF
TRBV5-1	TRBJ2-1	CASPYFARDRDNYEQFF
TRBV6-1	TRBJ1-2	CASRDPLRDFYGYTF
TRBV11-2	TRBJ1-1	CASSLAEDTEAFF
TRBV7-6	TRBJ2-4	CASSPEGVRWSKNIQYF
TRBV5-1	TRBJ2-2	CASSLLTGELFF
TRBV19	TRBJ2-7	CASSIGASGALYEQYF
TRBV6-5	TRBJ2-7	CASSLQGVSYEQYF
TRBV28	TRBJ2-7	CASNSRREQYF
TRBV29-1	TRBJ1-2	CSVDPPGTDYGYTF
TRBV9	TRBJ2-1	CASDGGYNEQFF
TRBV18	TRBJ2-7	CASSQDRYDQYF
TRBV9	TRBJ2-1	CASSDRLARNEQFF
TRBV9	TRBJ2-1	CASSPTRGSYNEQFF
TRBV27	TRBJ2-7	CASRSDRPPTRQYF
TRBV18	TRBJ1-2	CASSPGRDAYGYTF